This T cell receptor beta chain was recovered during a study of blood T cell repertoires in COVID-19. Turning to the study itself: Sources were T cells, B-cell-depleted T cells, or PBMCs; the material itself was cDNA or gDNA.

The V gene's germline CDR1 is SGDLS and CDR2 YYNGEE. There are 16 residues in the CDR3. V lost 4 bases to trimming and J lost 5 bases; unmatched junction nucleotides: 8. Clones were read by immunoSEQ multiplex PCR, and TCRdb kept only the in-frame ones, dropping some. Of approximately 280,000 clones listed, roughly 84% are singletons. The sequence derives from a human donor with COVID-19, enrolled during active disease. The donor label of this sample is uncertain. The V call is TRBV9, the J call TRBJ2-5, with 13 bases fitting TRBD2. Input material: peripheral blood. CDR3 bases: TGTGCCAGCAGCTCTGGACTAGCGGGAGATTACGAGACCCAGTACTTC. Protein: CASSSGLAGDYETQYF.